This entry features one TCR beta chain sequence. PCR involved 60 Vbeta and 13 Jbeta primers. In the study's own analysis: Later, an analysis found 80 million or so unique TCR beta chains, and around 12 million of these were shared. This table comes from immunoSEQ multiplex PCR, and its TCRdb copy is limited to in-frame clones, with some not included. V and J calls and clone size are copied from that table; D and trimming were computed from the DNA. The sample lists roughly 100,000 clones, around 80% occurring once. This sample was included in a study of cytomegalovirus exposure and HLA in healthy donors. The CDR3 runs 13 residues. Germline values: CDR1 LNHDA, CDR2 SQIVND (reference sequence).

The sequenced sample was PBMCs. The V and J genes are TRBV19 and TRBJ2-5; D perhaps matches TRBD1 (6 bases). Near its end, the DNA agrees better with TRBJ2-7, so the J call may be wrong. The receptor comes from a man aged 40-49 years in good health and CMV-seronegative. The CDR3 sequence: CASSWNREGEQYF. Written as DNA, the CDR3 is TGTGCCAGTAGTTGGAACAGGGAAGGCGAGCAGTACTTC.